The sequence of this TCR beta chain was determined in a study of T-cell reconstitution after alpha-beta-depleted transplantation in children. CDR1 is SGHDT and CDR2 is YYEEEE in the germline V gene. The CDR3 has 15 residues. J was trimmed by 4 bases and V by 3 bases; bases with no gene match: 7. This clonotype has a handful of counts. Unique molecular identifiers were incorporated when the TCRbeta library was constructed. TCRdb reprocessed the PCR reads with MiXCR, giving one entry per CDR3 protein. The sample contains hundreds of thousands of distinct CDR3 sequences, roughly 17% of which appear only once.

The source is a male patient aged 2 to 10 who had a stem cell transplant for acute lymphoblastic leukemia, so the T cells may come from the graft donor. V usage is TRBV5-6 and J usage is TRBJ2-1; 7 bases fit TRBD2. The source material was PBMCs, mostly from graft donor cells, sampled 360 days after TCRalphabeta/CD19-depleted stem cell transplant. CDR3 in amino acids: CASSSPGTTYNEQFF. CDR3 coding DNA: TGTGCCAGCAGCTCCCCCGGGACTACATACAATGAGCAGTTCTTC. Full variable domain (outside the CDR3, taken from reference TRBV5-6 and TRBJ2-1): DAGVTQSPTHLIKTRGQQVTLRCSPKSGHDTVSWYQQALGQGPQFIFQYYEEEERQRGNFPDRFSGHQFPNYSSELNVNALLLGDSALYLCASSSPGTTYNEQFFGPGTRLTVL.